The 21 T cell receptor beta chains listed next were all sequenced from one sample in a study of vaccination effects on CD4 cells after COVID-19. Antigens for these TCRs are unknown. With the ViraFEST assay, the study expanded antigen-specific CD4+ T cells using viral peptide pools, then sequenced them. Culturing for about ten days preceded CD4+ T cell isolation. The table came from immunoSEQ multiplex PCR; TCRdb's copy has only in-frame clones and leaves some out. The sample lists about 22,000 clones, 73% occurring once. The sample was CD4+ T cells from PBMCs cultured with HCoV-229E spike peptides, taken before COVID-19 vaccination. Receptors were obtained from a human donor who received a COVID-19 vaccine.

The chain combines TRBV6-5 with TRBJ1-5, with a weak D call TRBD1 (5 bases). This CDR3 spans 13 amino acids. CDR1 and CDR2 (germline): MNHEY, SVGAGI. The germline V and J ends were trimmed by 7 bases and 6 bases, with 13 bases remaining between them. CDR3 protein: CASKGTFGQPQHF. CDR3 nucleotides: TGTGCCAGCAAGGGGACCTTTGGTCAGCCCCAGCATTTT.

The chain uses TRBV19 and TRBJ1-2; TRBD1 is a possible D gene (5 bases). The CDR3 covers 14 residues. V lost 3 bases and J 3 bases, leaving 11 bases between the germline ends. The V gene's germline CDR1 is LNHDA and CDR2 SQIVND (reference sequence). The CDR3 is CASSISAGYYGYTF. In nucleotides, the CDR3 is TGTGCCAGTAGTATTTCCGCAGGGTACTATGGCTACACCTTC.

The rearrangement uses TRBV6-6 and TRBJ2-2; 8 bases are a match to TRBD2. The junction had 7 bases not matched to a gene; V was cut back by 2 bases and J by 5 bases. Germline assignment: CDR1 MNHNY and CDR2 SVGAGI (reference sequence). This CDR3 spans 16 amino acids. This CDR3 is CASSYGASGLTGELFF. CDR3 nucleotide sequence: TGTGCCAGCAGTTACGGGGCTAGCGGGTTGACCGGGGAGCTGTTTTTT.

V is TRBV5-1 and J is TRBJ2-1; D may be TRBD1 or TRBD2 (5 bases each). Per the germline V gene, CDR1 is SGHRS and CDR2 is YFSETQ. Trimming removed 0 bases from V and 0 bases from J, with 10 bases in between. The CDR3 runs 16 residues. The CDR3 sequence is CASSLGGSSSYNEQFF. For the CDR3, the DNA is TGCGCCAGCAGCTTGGGGGGGTCCAGCTCCTACAATGAGCAGTTCTTC.

The chain links TRBV12-3 or TRBV12-4 to TRBJ2-7; D ambiguous. There are 11 residues in the CDR3. V lost 4 bases and J 6 bases, leaving 7 bases between the germline ends. The CDR3 DNA reads TGTGCCAGCAGTTATAGGCTCGAGCAGTACTTC. It encodes CASSYRLEQYF.

This chain uses TRBV5-4 with TRBJ1-6; D may be TRBD1 (5 bases). The germline V gene has CDR1 SGHNT and CDR2 YYREEE (reference sequence). This CDR3 is 14 amino acids long. Trimming took off 3 bases at V and 11 bases at J, with 15 bases between the two ends. CDR3 sequence (DNA): TGTGCCAGCAGCTACCAGGGAGTCAGGGCACCCCTCCACTTT. This encodes CASSYQGVRAPLHF.

The V gene is TRBV10-2, the J gene TRBJ2-7, with TRBD2 as a possible D gene (5 bases). The CDR3 covers 15 residues. V lost 8 bases and J lost 4, with 21 bases in between. Per the germline V gene, CDR1 is WSHSY and CDR2 is SAAADI. In nucleotides, the CDR3 is TGCGCCAGCGCACCCTTCTCGATCGGGGTTTACGAGCAGTACTTC. The encoded protein is CASAPFSIGVYEQYF.

In its sample, this clone was seen a few times. This chain connects TRBV7-8 to TRBJ2-2, with 10 bases that match TRBD2. This CDR3 region has 17 residues. Trimming at V came to 2 bases and at J to 4 bases, leaving 7 bases not matched to a gene. Germline CDR1 reads SGHVS; CDR2 reads FQNEAQ. In DNA form, the CDR3 reads TGTGCCAGCAGCTTAAGGGCGCAGCGGGGGGGCACCGGGGAGCTGTTTTTT. Protein: CASSLRAQRGGTGELFF.

The chain is built from TRBV5-5 and TRBJ2-3; D is unresolved. V shed 0 bases and J shed 2 bases, with 7 bases lying between them. The CDR3 extends over 14 amino acids. Looked up from germline, CDR1 is SGHKS and CDR2 is YYEKEE (reference sequence). CDR3 coding DNA: TGTGCCAGCAGCTTGGTTCAGGCCACAGATACGCAGTATTTT. Translating gives CASSLVQATDTQYF. Together with reference TRBV5-5 and TRBJ2-3, the CDR3 gives the full variable domain: DAGVTQSPTHLIKTRGQQVTLRCSPISGHKSVSWYQQVLGQGPQFIFQYYEKEERGRGNFPDRFSARQFPNYSSELNVNALLLGDSALYLCASSLVQATDTQYFGPGTRLTVL.

The chain uses TRBV19 and TRBJ1-4; D is uncertain. V lost 6 bases, J lost 8 bases, and 10 bases lay in between. CDR1 and CDR2 (germline): LNHDA, SQIVND (reference sequence). The CDR3 has 12 amino acids. The CDR3: CASSLRREKLFF. In DNA, the CDR3 is TGTGCCAGTAGCCTCCGACGAGAAAAACTGTTTTTT.

J is TRBJ2-5 and V is TRBV4-1; D call uncertain. The germline V gene has CDR1 MGHRA and CDR2 YSYEKL. V was shortened by 0 bases and J by 5 bases, with 7 bases between the two germline ends. The CDR3 covers 13 residues. The CDR3 DNA reads as TGCGCCAGCAGCCAAGAGGGAAGGGAGACCCAGTACTTC. Protein sequence: CASSQEGRETQYF.

DNA of the CDR3: TGTGCCAGCAGCGTCGCCGTGGGTTACACAGATACGCAGTATTTT. This codes for CASSVAVGYTDTQYF. This rearrangement joins TRBV14 to TRBJ2-3; D not certain. The CDR3 is made up of 15 amino acids. The germline V gene has CDR1 SGHDN and CDR2 FVKESK. V lost 5 bases and J 2 bases, leaving 14 bases between the germline ends.

The chain has TRBV7-9 and TRBJ2-7, with 12 bases fitting TRBD2. V was clipped by 5 bases and J by 2 bases; unmatched bases: 1. CDR3 length: 14 residues. CDR1 is SEHNR and CDR2 is FQNEAQ in the germline V gene (reference sequence). The CDR3, as DNA: TGTGCCAGCAGCCCTAGCGGGGGGGCCTACGAGCAGTACTTC. Amino acids: CASSPSGGAYEQYF.

The chain links TRBV19 to TRBJ2-3; weak D call: TRBD2 (5 bases). The V gene lost 7 bases and the J gene lost 0 bases, with 14 bases spanning the gap. Looked up from germline, CDR1 is LNHDA and CDR2 is SQIVND (reference sequence). The CDR3 covers 15 residues. In DNA form, the CDR3 reads TGTGCCAGTATAGCCCCGGGAAGGAGCACAGATACGCAGTATTTT. Translation gives CASIAPGRSTDTQYF.

This sequence joins TRBV5-6 and TRBJ1-1, with D maybe TRBD1 (6 bases). Germline lookup yields CDR1 SGHDT and CDR2 YYEEEE. This CDR3 has 14 residues. Between the trimmed V and J ends, which lost 3 bases and 8 bases, there was a span of 17 bases. The CDR3 region has the DNA TGTGCCAGCAGCTGGATCAGTAGGGGGTCGGAAGCTTTCTTT. This gives the protein CASSWISRGSEAFF.

The chain combines TRBV6-5 with TRBJ2-1, with 9 bases fitting TRBD2. Per germline, CDR1 MNHEY and CDR2 SVGAGI. The CDR3 runs 14 residues. Germline trimming cut 8 bases from V and 3 bases from J; bases unmatched to any gene: 5. The CDR3 sequence is CASLASGIYNEQFF. CDR3 sequence (DNA): TGTGCCAGCTTAGCTAGCGGGATCTACAATGAGCAGTTCTTC.

This clone was seen just once. The chain joins TRBV6-4 to TRBJ1-6; D may be TRBD1 (5 bases). CDR1 and CDR2 from the germline V gene are MRHNA and SNTAGT. The CDR3 is 13 residues long. Trimming pared 5 bases from V and 8 bases from J, leaving 10 bases between. The CDR3 DNA reads TGTGCCAGCAGTCGGGACGAACATTCACCCCTCCACTTT. Protein sequence: CASSRDEHSPLHF.

This clone was seen once. The chain links TRBV6-1 to TRBJ2-2; no firm D call. V gave up 5 bases and J gave up 6 bases, with 10 bases separating them. The germline gives CDR1 MNHNS, CDR2 SASEGT. The CDR3 extends over 13 amino acids. The CDR3 sequence is CASSPSRAGELFF. CDR3 nucleotides: TGTGCCAGCAGTCCATCCCGGGCCGGGGAGCTGTTTTTT.

Only a few counts were recorded for this clone. V gene TRBV14 combines with J gene TRBJ2-1, with TRBD1 as a possible D gene (6 bases). The length of the CDR3 is 18 residues. V lost 4 bases and J 7 bases, leaving 26 bases between the germline ends. Germline values: CDR1 SGHDN, CDR2 FVKESK. The CDR3, as DNA: TGTGCCAGCAGCCCCATCAGGTCCCATTACAGGGCCCATAATGAGCAGTTCTTC. Amino acid sequence: CASSPIRSHYRAHNEQFF.

The chain employs TRBV5-6 and TRBJ2-5; TRBD1 agrees at 8 bases. This CDR3 contains 16 residues. The V segment lost 3 bases and the J segment 5 bases; nucleotides outside the gene matches: 12. Germline CDR1 SGHDT, CDR2 YYEEEE. The DNA for the CDR3 is TGTGCCAGCAGCTCCACTGGACAGGGAGCCGTGGAGACCCAGTACTTC. Its translation is CASSSTGQGAVETQYF. Variable domain in full (rest from reference TRBV5-6 and TRBJ2-5): DAGVTQSPTHLIKTRGQQVTLRCSPKSGHDTVSWYQQALGQGPQFIFQYYEEEERQRGNFPDRFSGHQFPNYSSELNVNALLLGDSALYLCASSSTGQGAVETQYFGPGTRLLVL.

The table lists this clone with a few counts. The chain recombines TRBV19 with TRBJ2-1, with D possibly being TRBD1 (6 bases). The germline gives CDR1 LNHDA, CDR2 SQIVND (reference sequence). Trimming took 9 bases from V and 2 from J, leaving 20 bases between them. This CDR3 has 16 amino acids. The CDR3 reads CARTTVRDTAYNEQFF. DNA for the CDR3: TGTGCCAGGACCACGGTCCGGGACACGGCCTACAATGAGCAGTTCTTC.